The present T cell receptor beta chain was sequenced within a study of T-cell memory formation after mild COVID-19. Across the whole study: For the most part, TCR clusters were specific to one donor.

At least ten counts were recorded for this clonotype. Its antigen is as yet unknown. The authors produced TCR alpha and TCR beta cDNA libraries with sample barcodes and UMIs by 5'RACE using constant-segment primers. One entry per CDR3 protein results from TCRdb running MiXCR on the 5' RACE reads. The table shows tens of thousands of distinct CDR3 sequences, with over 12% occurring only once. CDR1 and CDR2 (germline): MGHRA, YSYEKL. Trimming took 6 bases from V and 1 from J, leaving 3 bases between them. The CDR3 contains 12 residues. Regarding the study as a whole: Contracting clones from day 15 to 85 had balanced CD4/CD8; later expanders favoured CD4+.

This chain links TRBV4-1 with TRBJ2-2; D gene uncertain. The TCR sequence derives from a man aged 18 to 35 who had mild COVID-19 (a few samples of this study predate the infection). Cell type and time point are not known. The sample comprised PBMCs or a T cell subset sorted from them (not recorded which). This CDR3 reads CASRENTGELFF. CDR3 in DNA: TGCGCCAGCAGAGAGAACACCGGGGAGCTGTTTTTT.